This T cell receptor beta chain emerged from a study of Ad26.COV2.S vaccination and SARS-CoV-2 variants. With 0 bases removed from V and 1 base from J, the gap between germline ends came to 12 bases. This CDR3 has 16 residues. The germline V gene encodes CDR1 LNHDA and CDR2 SQIVND (reference sequence). Clones were read by immunoSEQ multiplex PCR, and TCRdb kept only the in-frame ones, dropping some. Of approximately 410,000 clones listed, over 75% were seen once; the top ten hold 3.6%. The treatment here: some 20 received Ad26.COV2.S at low or high dose, single or two shots; roughly 5 received placebo; per-sample allocation not given. Sampling occurred on day 63 after the first vaccine or placebo injection.

This sequence was found in a person between 18 and 59 years old who received the Ad26.COV2.S COVID-19 vaccine or a placebo. The input for sequencing was peripheral blood, taken in a trial of Ad26.COV2.S vaccine versus placebo. The V call is TRBV19, the J call TRBJ1-2, with unresolved D. The CDR3 sequence is CASSIDRGVRNYGYTF. CDR3 sequence (DNA): TGTGCCAGTAGTATAGATCGCGGGGTCCGTAACTATGGCTACACCTTC.